This T cell receptor beta chain is from a study of blood T cell repertoires in COVID-19. Across the study: Material from acute and convalescent COVID-19 was sourced from the United States, Italy and Spain.

With V trimmed by 5 bases and J by 0 bases, 7 bases remained unmatched. The CDR3 loop spans 16 amino acids. Germline V lookup: CDR1 MNHEY, CDR2 SMNVEV (reference sequence). The data were produced by immunoSEQ multiplex PCR, yet TCRdb's version contains in-frame clones alone and is incomplete. The table shows about 180,000 clones, with about 81% occurring only once. This clone was picked up one time. The sequence derives from a woman between 65 and 79 years old with acute or convalescent COVID-19. V and J are TRBV27 and TRBJ2-1; 7 nucleotides agree with TRBD2. The sequencing sample was made of peripheral blood. The CDR3 here is CASSHLGTNSYNEQFF. CDR3 sequence (DNA): TGTGCCAGCAGTCACTTAGGGACTAACTCCTACAATGAGCAGTTCTTC.